Below, one T cell receptor beta chain is given with its context. The antigen is unknown. One end of the junction fails to match germline, which may point to a read error. The data belong to a study of glioma-infiltrating T cells. The study, taken as a whole, reports: Above-expected tissue-blood divergence occurred in all gliomas, most in low-grade ones. Only very few CDR3 sequences appeared in both tissue and blood.

TCR alpha and beta CDR3 regions were amplified from RNA using iRepertoire nested multiplex PCR. For one-step reverse transcription and amplification, about 85-400 ng of tissue mRNA or PBMC total RNA was used. From the multiplex PCR reads, TCRdb called clonotypes with MiXCR, one entry per CDR3 protein. This table has over 100,000 distinct CDR3 sequences, less than 30% appearing once. Looked up from germline, CDR1 is MNHNS and CDR2 is SASEGT. This CDR3 has 18 residues. The receptor's source is a human donor with low-grade glioma or glioblastoma, undergoing nonglioma brain surgery, or in good health (not recorded which). J is TRBJ1-1 and V is TRBV6-1; tentative D call: TRBD1 (5 bases). The specimen sequenced was glioma tissue, nonneoplastic brain tissue, or PBMCs (not recorded which). The CDR3 sequence is CVSRTITSGRSVNTKAFF. The CDR3 DNA is TGTGTCAGCAGGACAATTACCTCTGGACGTTCGGTGAACACTAAAGCTTTCTTT.